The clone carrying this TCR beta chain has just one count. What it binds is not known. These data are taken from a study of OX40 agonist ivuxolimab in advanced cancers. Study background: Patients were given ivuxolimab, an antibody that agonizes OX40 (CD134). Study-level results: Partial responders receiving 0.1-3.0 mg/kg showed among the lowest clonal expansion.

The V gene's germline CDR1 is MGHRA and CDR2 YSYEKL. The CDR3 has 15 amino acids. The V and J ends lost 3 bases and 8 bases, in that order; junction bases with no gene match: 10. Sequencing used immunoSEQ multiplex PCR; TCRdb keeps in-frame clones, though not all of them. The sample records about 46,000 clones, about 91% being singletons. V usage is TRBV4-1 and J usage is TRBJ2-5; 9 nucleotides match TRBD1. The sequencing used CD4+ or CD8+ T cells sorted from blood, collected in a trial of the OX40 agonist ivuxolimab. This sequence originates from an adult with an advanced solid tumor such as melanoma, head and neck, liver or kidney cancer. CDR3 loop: CASSQTGTGPFTQYF. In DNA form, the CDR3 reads TGCGCCAGCAGCCAGACCGGGACAGGGCCATTTACCCAGTACTTC.